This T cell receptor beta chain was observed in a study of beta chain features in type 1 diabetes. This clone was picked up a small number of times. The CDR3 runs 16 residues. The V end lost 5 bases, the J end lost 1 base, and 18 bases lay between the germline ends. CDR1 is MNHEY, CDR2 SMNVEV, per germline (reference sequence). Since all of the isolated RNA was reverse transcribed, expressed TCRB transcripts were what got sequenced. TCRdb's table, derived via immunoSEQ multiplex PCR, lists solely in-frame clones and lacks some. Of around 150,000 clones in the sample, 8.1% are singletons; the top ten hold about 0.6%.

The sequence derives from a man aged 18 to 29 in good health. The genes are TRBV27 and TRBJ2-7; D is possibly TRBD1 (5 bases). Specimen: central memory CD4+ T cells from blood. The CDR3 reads CASSPWGSPVSYEQYF. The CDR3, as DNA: TGTGCCAGCAGTCCGTGGGGCAGCCCTGTGTCCTACGAGCAGTACTTC.